This T cell receptor (beta chain) appears in the sequencing data of a study of CD8 T cells in ankylosing spondylitis (dated by TCRdb to between 2016 and 2019). Regarding the study in general: To find TCR variants linked to disease, the study profiled T cell receptor beta repertoires in ankylosing spondylitis patients and healthy donors. Peripheral blood samples were taken, and synovial fluid was additionally collected from ankylosing spondylitis patients. In total, the full study cohort was made up of 85 to 140 healthy donors and about two dozen ankylosing spondylitis patients.

Sequenced on an Illumina HiSeq 2500. Quantitative 5'-RACE with molecular barcodes was the method used to prepare the TCR beta libraries. Regarding the original processing steps: A new computational method, built on a probabilistic model of VDJ rearrangement, was used to identify disease-linked TCR variants. TCRdb handled the public reads itself, with Q25 trimming in fastp and clone calling in MiXCR, and kept productive beta chains. Each record represents a unique CDR3 protein, reported with the most common genes and DNA among its rows. Clone size and V and J calls follow TCRdb, not the original study. The sample contains more than 300,000 distinct CDR3 sequences, approximately 10% of them found a single time. The top ten hold more than 7% of the sample. Study-wide findings and limitations: Some motif variants were previously reported in synovial fluid and blood of reactive arthritis patients, suggesting common disease-initiation mechanisms. Blood from ankylosing spondylitis patients appeared to be characterized by a TCR beta motif composed of eight highly homologous amino acid variants. According to the report, matched synovial fluid samples from ankylosing spondylitis patients were significantly enriched for the disease-linked clones. A CD8+ phenotype was shown by the disease-linked clones, which were found at relatively low frequencies in peripheral blood.

CDR1 and CDR2 were assigned from the germline V gene as LGHNA and YNFKEQ. Relative to germline, V is 0 bases shorter and J is 5 bases shorter, with 8 bases between their ends. Spanning cysteine to phenylalanine, the CDR3 consists of 13 amino acids. CDR3 DNA is the only sequence kept; it has 39 bases, read in frame from the first base. This clonotype was found many times. The clone's antigen remains unknown. No quality values exist for individual bases; no much larger clone is one base distant. This TCR was recovered from a female donor with ankylosing spondylitis or in good health (not recorded which). Recombination joined TRBV4-2 with TRBJ2-7; TRBD1 is a possible D gene, resting on 6 matching bases. Input material: blood, either unsorted or a sorted T cell fraction (not recorded which). The DNA sequence reads TGTGCCAGCAGCCAAGAGGGGGCGAACGAGCAGTACTTC. Its coded protein is CASSQEGANEQYF.